This T cell receptor (beta chain) is from a study of T-cell memory formation after mild COVID-19. Study-wide findings and caveats: The appearance of some responding clones in pre-infection memory suggested that cross-reactive memory joined. Among clones peaking at day 37 in the second wave, SARS-CoV-2 specificity remained unconfirmed. Later expanders leaned toward CD4+, whereas clones contracting from day 15 to 85 were balanced CD4/CD8.

TCRdb itself ran the 5' RACE reads through MiXCR, one entry per CDR3 protein. Of about 610,000 distinct CDR3 sequences in the sample, roughly 17% are singletons; the top ten hold about 7.5%. The CDR3 sequence is 13 residues long. Trimming removed 4 bases from V and 7 bases from J; junction bases left unmatched: 6. About this clonotype: The antigen is undetermined.

The chain has TRBV12-3 or TRBV12-4 and TRBJ1-1; the match to TRBD1 covers 7 bases. The specimen was PBMCs or a T cell subset sorted from them (not recorded which). This TCR was recovered from an adult woman who had mild COVID-19 (a few samples of this study predate the infection). Cell type and time point are not known. CDR3 sequence reads: CASSSGQTLEAFF. CDR3 in DNA: TGTGCCAGCAGTTCGGGACAGACACTTGAAGCTTTCTTT.